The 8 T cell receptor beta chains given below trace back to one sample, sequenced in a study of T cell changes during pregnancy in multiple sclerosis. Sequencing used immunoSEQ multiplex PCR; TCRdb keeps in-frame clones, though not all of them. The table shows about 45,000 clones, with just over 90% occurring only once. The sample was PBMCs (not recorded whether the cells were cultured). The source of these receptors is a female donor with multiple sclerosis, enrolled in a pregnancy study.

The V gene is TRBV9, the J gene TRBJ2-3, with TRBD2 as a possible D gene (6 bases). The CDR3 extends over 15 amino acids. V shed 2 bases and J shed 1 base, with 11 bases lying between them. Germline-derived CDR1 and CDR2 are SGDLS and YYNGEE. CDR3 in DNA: TGTGCCAGCAGCGTTCAGGCTAGCGGCACAGATACGCAGTATTTT. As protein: CASSVQASGTDTQYF.

CDR3 sequence reads: CASSLQTGGDQPQHF. DNA for the CDR3: TGTGCCAGCAGCTTGCAAACAGGGGGAGATCAGCCCCAGCATTTT. The J gene is TRBJ1-5, the V gene TRBV7-2; 8 bases are a match to TRBD1. CDR3 length equals 15 residues. Germline values: CDR1 SGHTA, CDR2 FQGNSA. V shed 3 bases and J 5 bases; nucleotides not matched to a gene: 6.

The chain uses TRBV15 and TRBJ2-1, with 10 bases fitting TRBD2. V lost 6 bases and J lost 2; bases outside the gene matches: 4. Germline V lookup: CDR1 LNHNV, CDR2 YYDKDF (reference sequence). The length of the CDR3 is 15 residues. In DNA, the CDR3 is TGTGCCACCAGTCTGGGGACTAGCGCCTACAATGAGCAGTTCTTC. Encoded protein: CATSLGTSAYNEQFF.

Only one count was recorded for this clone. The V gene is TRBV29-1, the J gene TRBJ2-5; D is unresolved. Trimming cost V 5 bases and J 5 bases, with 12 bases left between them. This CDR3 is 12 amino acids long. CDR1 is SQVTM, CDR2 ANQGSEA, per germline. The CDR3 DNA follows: TGCAGCGTTCAATTAAACCTCGAGACCCAGTACTTC. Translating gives CSVQLNLETQYF.

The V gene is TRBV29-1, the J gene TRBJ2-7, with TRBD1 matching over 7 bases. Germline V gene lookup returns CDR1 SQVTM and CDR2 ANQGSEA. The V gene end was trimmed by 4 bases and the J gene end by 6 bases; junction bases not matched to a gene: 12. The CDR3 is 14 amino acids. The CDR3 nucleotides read TGCAGCGTTGCCCTAGGGACCGCAGGGGGCGAGCAGTACTTC. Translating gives CSVALGTAGGEQYF.

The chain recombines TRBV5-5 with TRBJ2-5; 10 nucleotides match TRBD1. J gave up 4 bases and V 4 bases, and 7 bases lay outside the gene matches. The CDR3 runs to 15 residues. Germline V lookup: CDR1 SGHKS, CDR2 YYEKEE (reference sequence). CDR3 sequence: CASSRSRDRGETQYF. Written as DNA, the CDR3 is TGTGCCAGCAGCCGATCCCGGGACAGGGGAGAGACCCAGTACTTC. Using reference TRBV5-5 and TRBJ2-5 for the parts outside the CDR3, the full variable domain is DAGVTQSPTHLIKTRGQQVTLRCSPISGHKSVSWYQQVLGQGPQFIFQYYEKEERGRGNFPDRFSARQFPNYSSELNVNALLLGDSALYLCASSRSRDRGETQYFGPGTRLLVL.

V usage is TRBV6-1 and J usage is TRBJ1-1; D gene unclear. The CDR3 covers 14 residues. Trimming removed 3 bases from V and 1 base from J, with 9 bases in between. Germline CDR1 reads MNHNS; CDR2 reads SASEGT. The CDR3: CASSEDKTNTEAFF. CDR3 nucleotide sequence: TGTGCCAGCAGTGAGGATAAAACGAACACTGAAGCTTTCTTT.

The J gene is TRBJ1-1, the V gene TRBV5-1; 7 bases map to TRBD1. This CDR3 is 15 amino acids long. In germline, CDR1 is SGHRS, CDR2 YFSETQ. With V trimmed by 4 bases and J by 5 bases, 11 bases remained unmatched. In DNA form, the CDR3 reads TGCGCCAGCAGCCGCCCGCAGGGGGGGTATACTGAAGCTTTCTTT. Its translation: CASSRPQGGYTEAFF.